Below are 8 T cell receptor beta chains sequenced from a single sample in a study of blood T cell repertoires in COVID-19. TCRdb's copy holds only in-frame clones and misses some; the assay was immunoSEQ multiplex PCR. The table lists about 440,000 clones, about 92% of them singletons, with less than 0.75% in the top ten. Sequenced sample: PBMCs or T cells enriched from blood (not recorded which). These receptors originate from a man between 18 and 29 years old who had recovered from COVID-19.

The genes are TRBV9 and TRBJ1-3, with 7 nucleotides matching TRBD1. Germline values: CDR1 SGDLS, CDR2 YYNGEE. The CDR3 spans 16 residues. Unmatched junction bases numbered 10, after V lost 7 bases and J lost 0 bases. The CDR3 DNA is TGTGCCAGCCAGACCGGGACAGCTCACTCTGGAAACACCATATATTTT. Amino acid sequence: CASQTGTAHSGNTIYF.

This chain connects TRBV18 to TRBJ2-3; no reliable D call. The CDR3 is 15 residues long. V was shortened by 2 bases and J by 6 bases, with 15 bases between the two germline ends. Looked up from germline, CDR1 is KGHSH and CDR2 is LQKENI. The chain's CDR3 is CASSPAISSKDTQYF. The CDR3 DNA sequence: TGTGCCAGCTCACCAGCTATCTCTTCAAAGGATACGCAGTATTTT.

The chain couples TRBV13 to TRBJ1-4, with TRBD1 identical over 10 bases. The J segment lost 10 bases and the V segment lost 5 bases, leaving 4 bases of the junction unmatched. In germline, CDR1 is PRHDT, CDR2 FYEKMQ (reference sequence). The CDR3 length is 13 residues. CDR3 residues: CASSPRTGGKLFF. The CDR3 nucleotides are TGTGCCAGCAGCCCACGGACAGGGGGAAAACTGTTTTTT. The whole variable domain, filled in from reference TRBV13 and TRBJ1-4, reads AAGVIQSPRHLIKEKRETATLKCYPIPRHDTVYWYQQGPGQDPQFLISFYEKMQSDKGSIPDRFSAQQFSDYHSELNMSSLELGDSALYFCASSPRTGGKLFFGSGTQLSVL.

This chain uses TRBV29-1 with TRBJ2-2; TRBD1 agrees at 7 bases. J lost 5 bases, V lost 6 bases, and 9 bases had no gene match. Germline assignment: CDR1 SQVTM and CDR2 ANQGSEA. The CDR3 totals 14 residues. The CDR3 nucleotides read TGCAGCGTAGGGGGACAGTATAATACCGGGGAGCTGTTTTTT. It yields the protein CSVGGQYNTGELFF.

The CDR3: CASSTNRGQISEAFF. CDR3 DNA sequence: TGTGCCAGCTCTACGAACAGGGGGCAGATTTCTGAAGCTTTCTTT. V gene TRBV18 combines with J gene TRBJ1-1; 9 bases line up with TRBD1. This CDR3 contains 15 residues. With 6 bases clipped from V and 6 bases from J, the junction kept 11 bases outside the gene matches. CDR1 is KGHSH and CDR2 is LQKENI in the germline V gene.

The CDR3: CASSTRGLAGEGGEQFF. In DNA form, the CDR3 reads TGTGCCAGCAGTACCCGGGGACTAGCGGGAGAAGGAGGTGAGCAGTTCTTC. V usage is TRBV28 and J usage is TRBJ2-1; 14 bases agree with TRBD2. This CDR3 has 17 residues. Germline V lookup: CDR1 MDHEN, CDR2 SYDVKM. V shed 5 bases and J 9 bases; nucleotides not matched to a gene: 12.

This rearrangement joins TRBV5-8 to TRBJ1-2, with unresolved D. This CDR3 has 14 residues. The germline gives CDR1 SGHTS, CDR2 YDEGEE. Trimming shortened V by 6 bases and J by 0 bases, and 12 bases separated the two germline ends. The CDR3 bases are TGTGCCAGCACCTTCAGAGGAGCTAACTATGGCTACACCTTC. Translating it yields CASTFRGANYGYTF.

The rearrangement uses TRBV10-2 and TRBJ2-5, with D perhaps TRBD1 (5 bases). V dropped 5 bases and J dropped 2 bases, with 15 bases sitting between them. Germline CDR1 is WSHSY and CDR2 is SAAADI. This CDR3 is built from 15 residues. CDR3 in DNA: TGCGCCAGCAGTCTGAGCTTAGGGGCTCAAGAGACCCAGTACTTC. Translation gives CASSLSLGAQETQYF.